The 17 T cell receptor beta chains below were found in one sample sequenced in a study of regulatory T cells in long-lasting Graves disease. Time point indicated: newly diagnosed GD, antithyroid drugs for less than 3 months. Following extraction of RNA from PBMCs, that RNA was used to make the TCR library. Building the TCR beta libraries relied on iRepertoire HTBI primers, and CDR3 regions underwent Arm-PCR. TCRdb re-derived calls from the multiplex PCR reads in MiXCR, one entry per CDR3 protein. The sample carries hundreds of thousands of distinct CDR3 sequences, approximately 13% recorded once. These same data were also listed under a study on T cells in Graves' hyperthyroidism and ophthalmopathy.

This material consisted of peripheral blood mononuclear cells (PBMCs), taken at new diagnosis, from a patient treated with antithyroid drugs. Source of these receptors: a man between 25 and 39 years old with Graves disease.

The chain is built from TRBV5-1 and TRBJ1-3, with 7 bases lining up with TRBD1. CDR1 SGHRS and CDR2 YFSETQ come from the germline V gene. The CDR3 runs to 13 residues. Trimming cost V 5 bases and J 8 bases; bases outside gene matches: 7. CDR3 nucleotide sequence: TGCGCCAGCAGAACCGGACAGGCGGACACCATATATTTT. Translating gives CASRTGQADTIYF.

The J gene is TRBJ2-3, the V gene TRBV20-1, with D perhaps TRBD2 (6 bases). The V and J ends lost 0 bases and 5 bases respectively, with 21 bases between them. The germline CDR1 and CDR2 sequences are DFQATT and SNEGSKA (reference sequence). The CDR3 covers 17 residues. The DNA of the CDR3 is TGCAGTGCTAGAGATGTACGGGGGACGAGTTTTATAGATACGCAGTATTTT. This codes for CSARDVRGTSFIDTQYF.

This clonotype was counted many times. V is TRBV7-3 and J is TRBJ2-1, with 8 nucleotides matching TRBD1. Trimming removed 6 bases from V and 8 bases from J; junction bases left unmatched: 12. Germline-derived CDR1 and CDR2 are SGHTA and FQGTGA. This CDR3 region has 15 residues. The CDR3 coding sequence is TGTGCCAGCAGTAAATCCGACAGGGGCTTACATGAGCAGTTCTTC. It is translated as CASSKSDRGLHEQFF.

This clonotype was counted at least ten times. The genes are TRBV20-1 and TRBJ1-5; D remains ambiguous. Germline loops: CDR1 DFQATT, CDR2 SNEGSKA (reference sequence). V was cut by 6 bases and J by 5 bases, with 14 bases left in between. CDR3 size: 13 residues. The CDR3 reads CSAPGRPYQPQHF. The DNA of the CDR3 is TGCAGTGCCCCTGGCAGGCCCTATCAGCCCCAGCATTTT.

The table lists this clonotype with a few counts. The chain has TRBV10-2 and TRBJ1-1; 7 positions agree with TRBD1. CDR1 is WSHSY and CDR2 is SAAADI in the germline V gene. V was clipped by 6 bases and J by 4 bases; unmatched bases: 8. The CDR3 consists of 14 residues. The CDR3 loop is CASRIRGGGTEAFF. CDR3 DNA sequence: TGCGCCAGCAGGATCAGGGGGGGGGGCACTGAAGCTTTCTTT.

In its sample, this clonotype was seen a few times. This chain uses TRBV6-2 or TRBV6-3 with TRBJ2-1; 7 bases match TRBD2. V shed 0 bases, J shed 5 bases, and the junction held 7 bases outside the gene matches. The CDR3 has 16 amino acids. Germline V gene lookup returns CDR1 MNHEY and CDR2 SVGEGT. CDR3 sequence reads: CASSYSSGKDDNEQFF. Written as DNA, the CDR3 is TGTGCCAGCAGTTACTCAAGCGGGAAAGACGACAATGAGCAGTTCTTC.

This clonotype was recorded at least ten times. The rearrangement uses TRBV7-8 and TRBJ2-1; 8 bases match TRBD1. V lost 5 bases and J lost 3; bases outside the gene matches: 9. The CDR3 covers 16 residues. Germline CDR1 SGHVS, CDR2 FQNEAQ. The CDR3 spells CASSPPDRAHYNEQFF. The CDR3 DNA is TGTGCCAGCAGCCCGCCGGACAGGGCGCACTACAATGAGCAGTTCTTC.

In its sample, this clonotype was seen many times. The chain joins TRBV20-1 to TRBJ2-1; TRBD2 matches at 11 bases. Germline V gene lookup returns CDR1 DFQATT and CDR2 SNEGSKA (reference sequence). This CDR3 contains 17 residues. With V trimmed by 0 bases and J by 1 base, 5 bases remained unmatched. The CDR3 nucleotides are TGCAGTGCTAGAGACGCTAGCGGGAGGTCATCCTACAATGAGCAGTTCTTC. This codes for CSARDASGRSSYNEQFF.

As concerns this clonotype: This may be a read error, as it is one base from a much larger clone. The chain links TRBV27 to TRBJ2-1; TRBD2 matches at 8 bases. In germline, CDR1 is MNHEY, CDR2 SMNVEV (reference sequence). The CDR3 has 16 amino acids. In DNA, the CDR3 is TGTGCCGGCAGTTTGGGACTAGACGGCTCCTACAATGAGCAGTTCTTC. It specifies CAGSLGLDGSYNEQFF.

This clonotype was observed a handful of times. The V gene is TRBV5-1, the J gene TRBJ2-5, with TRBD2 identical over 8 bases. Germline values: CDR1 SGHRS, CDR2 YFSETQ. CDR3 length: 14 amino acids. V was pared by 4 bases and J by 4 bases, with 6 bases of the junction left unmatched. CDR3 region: CASSTAAGVETQYF. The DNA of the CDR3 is TGCGCCAGCAGCACAGCAGCGGGAGTAGAGACCCAGTACTTC. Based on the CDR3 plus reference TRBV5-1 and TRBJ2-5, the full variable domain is KAGVTQTPRYLIKTRGQQVTLSCSPISGHRSVSWYQQTPGQGLQFLFEYFSETQRNKGNFPGRFSGRQFSNSRSEMNVSTLELGDSALYLCASSTAAGVETQYFGPGTRLLVL.

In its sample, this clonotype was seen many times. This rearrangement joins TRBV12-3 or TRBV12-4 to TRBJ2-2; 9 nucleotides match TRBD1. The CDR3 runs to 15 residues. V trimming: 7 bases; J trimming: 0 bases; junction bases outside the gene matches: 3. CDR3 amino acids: CASNNRGPNTGELFF. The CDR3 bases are TGTGCCAGCAATAACAGGGGGCCGAACACCGGGGAGCTGTTTTTT.

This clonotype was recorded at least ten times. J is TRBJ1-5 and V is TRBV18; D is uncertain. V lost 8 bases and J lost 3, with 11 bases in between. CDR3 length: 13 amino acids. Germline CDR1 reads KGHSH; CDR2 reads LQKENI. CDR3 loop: CASAQAANQPQHF. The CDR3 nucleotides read TGTGCCAGCGCCCAGGCCGCCAATCAGCCCCAGCATTTT.

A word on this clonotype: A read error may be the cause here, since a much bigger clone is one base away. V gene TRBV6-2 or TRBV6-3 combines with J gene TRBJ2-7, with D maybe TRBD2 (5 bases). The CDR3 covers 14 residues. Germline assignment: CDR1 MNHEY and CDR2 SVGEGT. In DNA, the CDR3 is TGTGCCAGCAGTTACTCGGTAGGGAGTAACGAGCGGTACTTC. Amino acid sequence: CASSYSVGSNERYF.

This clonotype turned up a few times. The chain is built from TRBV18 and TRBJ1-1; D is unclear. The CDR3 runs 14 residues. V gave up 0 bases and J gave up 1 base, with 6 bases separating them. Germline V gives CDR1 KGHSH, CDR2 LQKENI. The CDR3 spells CASSPPKANTEAFF. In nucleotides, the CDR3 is TGTGCCAGCTCACCACCGAAAGCGAACACTGAAGCTTTCTTT.

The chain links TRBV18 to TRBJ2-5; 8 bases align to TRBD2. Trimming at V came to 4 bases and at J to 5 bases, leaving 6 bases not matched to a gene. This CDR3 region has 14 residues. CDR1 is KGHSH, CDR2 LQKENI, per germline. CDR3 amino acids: CASSRTSSSETQYF. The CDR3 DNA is TGTGCCAGCTCACGGACTAGCTCTAGTGAGACCCAGTACTTC. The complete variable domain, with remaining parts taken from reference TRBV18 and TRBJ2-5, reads NAGVMQNPRHLVRRRGQEARLRCSPMKGHSHVYWYRQLPEEGLKFMVYLQKENIIDESGMPKERFSAEFPKEGPSILRIQQVVRGDSAAYFCASSRTSSSETQYFGPGTRLLVL.

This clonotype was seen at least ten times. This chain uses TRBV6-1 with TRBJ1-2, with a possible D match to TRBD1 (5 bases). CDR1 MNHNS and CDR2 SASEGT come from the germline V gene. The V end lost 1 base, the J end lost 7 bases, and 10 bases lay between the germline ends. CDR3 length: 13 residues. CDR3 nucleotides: TGTGCCAGCAGTGAAGGGGGCCTGTCTGGCTACACCTTC. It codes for CASSEGGLSGYTF.

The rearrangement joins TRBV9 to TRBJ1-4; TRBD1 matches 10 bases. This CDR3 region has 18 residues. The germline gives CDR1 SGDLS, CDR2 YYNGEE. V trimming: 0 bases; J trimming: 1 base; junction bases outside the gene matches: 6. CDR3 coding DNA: TGTGCCAGCAGCGTAGGAGAGGACAGGGGGATAACTAATGAAAAACTGTTTTTT. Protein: CASSVGEDRGITNEKLFF.